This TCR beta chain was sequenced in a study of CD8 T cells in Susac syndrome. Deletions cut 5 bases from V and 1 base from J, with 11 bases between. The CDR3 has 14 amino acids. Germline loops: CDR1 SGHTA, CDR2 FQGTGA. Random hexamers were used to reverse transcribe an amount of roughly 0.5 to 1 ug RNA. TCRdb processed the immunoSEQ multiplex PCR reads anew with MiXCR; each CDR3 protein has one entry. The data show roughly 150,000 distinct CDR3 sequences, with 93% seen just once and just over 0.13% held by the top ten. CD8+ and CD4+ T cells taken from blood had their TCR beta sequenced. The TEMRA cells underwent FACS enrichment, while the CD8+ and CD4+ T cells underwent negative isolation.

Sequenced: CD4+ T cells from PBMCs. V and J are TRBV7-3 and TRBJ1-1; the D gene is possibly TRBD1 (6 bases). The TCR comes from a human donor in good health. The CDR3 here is CASSGKTGNTEAFF. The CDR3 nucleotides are TGTGCCAGCAGCGGTAAGACAGGGAACACTGAAGCTTTCTTT.